This T cell receptor (beta chain) was captured by sequencing in a study of T-cell memory formation after mild COVID-19. One entry per CDR3 protein, called by TCRdb with MiXCR from the 5' RACE reads. The table shows 190,000 or so distinct CDR3 sequences, with about 20% occurring only once. CDR1 and CDR2 (germline): MGHRA, YSYEKL. The CDR3 runs 15 residues. V dropped 5 bases and J dropped 3; count of bases not matched to a gene: 9. This sequence joins TRBV4-1 and TRBJ1-1, with TRBD1 matching 7 bases. This TCR derives from an adult woman who had mild COVID-19 (a few samples of this study predate the infection). Cell type and time point are not known. Material for sequencing was PBMCs or a T cell subset sorted from them (not recorded which). The CDR3 loop reads CASSSSADRDTEAFF. The DNA for the CDR3 is TGCGCCAGCAGCTCGTCGGCCGACAGGGACACTGAAGCTTTCTTT.